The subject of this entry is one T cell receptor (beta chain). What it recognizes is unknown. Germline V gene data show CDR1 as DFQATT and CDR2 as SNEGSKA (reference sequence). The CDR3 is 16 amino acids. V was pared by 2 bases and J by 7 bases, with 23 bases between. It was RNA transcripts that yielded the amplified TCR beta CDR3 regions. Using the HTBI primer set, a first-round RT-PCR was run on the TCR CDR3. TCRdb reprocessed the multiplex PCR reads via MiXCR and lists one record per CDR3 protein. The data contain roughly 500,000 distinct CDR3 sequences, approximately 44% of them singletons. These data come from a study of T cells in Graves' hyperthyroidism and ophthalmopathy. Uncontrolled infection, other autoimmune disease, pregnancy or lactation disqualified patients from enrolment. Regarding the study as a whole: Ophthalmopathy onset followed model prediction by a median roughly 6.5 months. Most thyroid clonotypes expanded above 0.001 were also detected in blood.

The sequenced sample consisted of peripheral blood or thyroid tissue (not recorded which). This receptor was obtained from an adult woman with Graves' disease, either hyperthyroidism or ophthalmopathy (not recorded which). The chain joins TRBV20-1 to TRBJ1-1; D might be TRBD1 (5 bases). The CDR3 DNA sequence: TGCAGTGCTAGATCGGGGGGGTCGAGCGATAGTCGTGAAGCTTTCTTT. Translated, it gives CSARSGGSSDSREAFF.